This T cell receptor (beta chain) was retrieved from a study of T-cell reconstitution after alpha-beta-depleted transplantation in children. Unique molecular identifiers were used to barcode this TCRbeta library. TCRdb re-called the PCR reads with MiXCR, one entry per CDR3 protein. The sample yields about 980,000 distinct CDR3 sequences, 25% to 30% seen once. This clonotype was seen only once. V was clipped by 8 bases and J by 1 base, with 17 bases between them. This CDR3 comprises 15 residues. This clonotype was obtained from a boy younger than two who had a stem cell transplant for SCID, so the T cells may come from the graft donor. The chain employs TRBV12-3 or TRBV12-4 and TRBJ2-5; a possible D gene is TRBD2 (5 bases). The specimen comprised PBMCs, mostly from graft donor cells, sampled 360 days after TCRalphabeta/CD19-depleted stem cell transplant. CDR3 DNA: TGTGCCAGCTCGCCCTGGACGGGGAGCCAAGAGACCCAGTACTTC. Translation gives CASSPWTGSQETQYF.